A single sample gave rise to the 10 T cell receptor beta chains below, sequenced in a study of CD8 T cells in ankylosing spondylitis (dated by TCRdb to about 2017). Library preparation employed 5' RACE. Instrument used: Illumina HiSeq 2500. The public reads were run again by TCRdb, first through fastp at Q25 and then through MiXCR, and only productive beta chains were kept. Rows merge per CDR3 protein into single entries with the most common DNA and genes. A total of around 150,000 distinct CDR3 sequences appear in this sample, approximately 20% of them only once. The ten largest clones take up under 9% of the sample. Specimen: blood, either unsorted or a sorted T cell fraction (not recorded which). The source of these receptors is a male donor with ankylosing spondylitis or in good health (not recorded which).

The gene calls are TRBV20-1 and TRBJ1-4, with unresolved D. Trimming took 3 bases from V and 0 from J, leaving 11 bases between them. The CDR3 covers 15 residues. Germline V gives CDR1 DFQATT, CDR2 SNEGSKA (reference sequence). The CDR3: CSASWPSATNEKLFF. The CDR3, as DNA: TGCAGTGCTAGTTGGCCTTCCGCAACTAATGAAAAACTGTTTTTT.

The chain is built from TRBV29-1 and TRBJ1-2, with unresolved D. The germline gives CDR1 SQVTM, CDR2 ANQGSEA. Trimming pared 1 base from V and 0 bases from J, leaving 3 bases between. The CDR3 spans 12 residues. CDR3 sequence reads: CSVEGTNYGYTF. The CDR3 coding sequence is TGCAGCGTTGAAGGAACTAACTATGGCTACACCTTC.

This chain connects TRBV2 to TRBJ2-3; no firm D call. Trimming pared 2 bases from V and 6 bases from J, leaving 12 bases between. The CDR3 spans 14 residues. The germline CDR1 and CDR2 sequences are SNHLY and FYNNEI. In DNA, the CDR3 is TGTGCCAGCAGTGAATTATTACCATCCGATACGCAGTATTTT. This encodes CASSELLPSDTQYF.

Regarding this clonotype: A much larger clone lies a single base off, so this may be a read error. The chain has TRBV7-9 and TRBJ1-5, with D uncertain. This CDR3 spans 15 amino acids. Germline V gene data show CDR1 as SEHNR and CDR2 as FQNEAQ (reference sequence). CDR3 loop: CSSSLGQYSNQPQHF. The DNA for the CDR3 is TGTTCCAGCAGCTTAGGGCAGTATAGCAATCAGCCCCAGCATTTT.

V and J are TRBV11-2 and TRBJ2-2; 7 nucleotides match TRBD2. The CDR3 loop spans 16 amino acids. V shed 2 bases, J shed 7 bases, and the junction held 10 bases outside the gene matches. Germline CDR1 reads SGHAT; CDR2 reads FQNNGV. CDR3 coding DNA: TGTGCCAGCAGCTTAAATCTAGCGGCCCGGGACGGGGAGCTGTTTTTT. Translation gives CASSLNLAARDGELFF.

This clonotype was observed a handful of times. The V gene is TRBV5-1, the J gene TRBJ2-2; D may be TRBD2 (6 bases). The length of the CDR3 is 16 residues. V dropped 0 bases and J dropped 3 bases, with 12 bases sitting between them. Looked up from germline, CDR1 is SGHRS and CDR2 is YFSETQ. The CDR3 nucleotides read TGCGCCAGCAGCTTGGGTCTGCGGGACTACACCGGGGAGCTGTTTTTT. Protein sequence: CASSLGLRDYTGELFF.

This clonotype was picked up many times. This chain connects TRBV27 to TRBJ2-1; D tentatively reads TRBD1 or TRBD2 (5 bases each). Germline V lookup: CDR1 MNHEY, CDR2 SMNVEV (reference sequence). Trimming removed 2 bases at V and 10 bases at J, with 18 bases between. CDR3 length: 15 amino acids. CDR3 DNA: TGTGCCAGCAGTTTAAGAGGGACCGGGCCCGGGGAGCAGTTCTTC. This gives the protein CASSLRGTGPGEQFF.

The table lists this clonotype with many counts. The genes are TRBV29-1 and TRBJ2-7, with D maybe TRBD1 (6 bases). Trimming shortened V by 7 bases and J by 4 bases, and 17 bases separated the two germline ends. CDR1 and CDR2 (germline): SQVTM, ANQGSEA. The CDR3 has 13 residues. CDR3 sequence (DNA): TGCAGCGCAAAACAGGGTCCCTCTTACGAGCAGTACTTC. As protein: CSAKQGPSYEQYF.

This clonotype was seen at least ten times. The genes are TRBV20-1 and TRBJ2-1, with D possibly TRBD2 on 5 matching bases. The CDR3 extends over 11 amino acids. Looked up from germline, CDR1 is DFQATT and CDR2 is SNEGSKA (reference sequence). V was cut by 5 bases and J by 14 bases, with 16 bases left in between. CDR3 in amino acids: CSARFQLEEFF. The CDR3, as DNA: TGCAGTGCTCGCTTCCAGCTGGAGGAGTTCTTC.

This clonotype was picked up many times. The V gene is TRBV20-1, the J gene TRBJ1-3; 11 bases match TRBD1. With 2 bases clipped from V and 7 bases from J, the junction kept 4 bases outside the gene matches. The CDR3 extends over 14 amino acids. Germline values: CDR1 DFQATT, CDR2 SNEGSKA (reference sequence). CDR3 amino acids: CSARPGTGGNTIYF. As DNA, the CDR3 is TGCAGTGCTAGACCCGGGACAGGGGGTAACACCATATATTTT.